The 32 T cell receptor beta chains reported below all come from one sample, sequenced in a study of Ad26.COV2.S vaccination and SARS-CoV-2 variants. Assay used: immunoSEQ multiplex PCR; TCRdb lists only in-frame clones, some missing. The data hold roughly 400,000 clones, with around 92% observed a single time. Described treatment: about 20 received Ad26.COV2.S at low or high dose, single or two shots; about 5 received placebo; per-sample allocation not given. Sampling happened 63 days after the first vaccine or placebo injection. Sequences were derived from peripheral blood, sampled in a trial of Ad26.COV2.S vaccine versus placebo. The receptors here all came from a person between 18 and 65 years old who received the Ad26.COV2.S COVID-19 vaccine or a placebo.

The chain recombines TRBV12-5 with TRBJ2-7; D perhaps matches TRBD1 (6 bases). Looked up from germline, CDR1 is LGHNT and CDR2 is FRNRAP. This CDR3 has 14 amino acids. Trimming took off 1 base at V and 6 bases at J, with 13 bases between the two ends. CDR3 sequence: CASGLDQGGGEQYF. As DNA, the CDR3 is TGTGCTAGTGGTTTGGATCAAGGGGGTGGCGAGCAGTACTTC.

This clone appeared once. Within the sample, other DNA sequences also encode this same CDR3. The chain employs TRBV4-3 and TRBJ1-1; tentatively, D is TRBD1 (6 bases). This CDR3 has 16 residues. V lost 0 bases, J lost 2 bases, and 13 bases lay in between. The V gene's germline CDR1 is LGHNA and CDR2 YSLEER. The CDR3 DNA is TGCGCCAGCAGCCAAGATCCACAGGGAGCCAACACTGAAGCTTTCTTT. This codes for CASSQDPQGANTEAFF.

The chain employs TRBV5-1 and TRBJ2-6, with 7 bases identical to TRBD1. The ends lost 3 bases at V and 0 bases at J; junction bases unmatched: 9. CDR3 length: 18 amino acids. CDR1 and CDR2 (germline): SGHRS, YFSETQ. CDR3 loop: CASSWTGGLDSGANVLTF. Written as DNA, the CDR3 is TGCGCCAGCAGCTGGACAGGCGGGCTAGACTCTGGGGCCAACGTCCTGACTTTC.

This clone occurred once. This chain connects TRBV6-2 or TRBV6-3 to TRBJ1-1; a weak D match, TRBD1 (5 bases). Germline CDR1 MNHEY, CDR2 SVGEGT. The CDR3 sequence is 14 residues long. Trimming took 6 bases from V and 11 from J, leaving 22 bases between them. The CDR3 is CASSKYQIQGGAFF. The CDR3 nucleotides read TGTGCCAGCAGCAAATATCAAATCCAGGGAGGGGCTTTCTTT.

The chain employs TRBV5-4 and TRBJ2-7, with D perhaps TRBD1 or TRBD2 (5 bases each). From germline, CDR1 is SGHNT and CDR2 YYREEE (reference sequence). The length of the CDR3 is 12 residues. Deletions cut 2 bases from V and 6 bases from J, with 9 bases between. The CDR3 DNA reads TGTGCCAGCAGCTTCGGGGCAGGCGAGCAGTACTTC. This encodes CASSFGAGEQYF.

The J gene is TRBJ1-6, the V gene TRBV6-2 or TRBV6-3, with D maybe TRBD1 (5 bases). The CDR3 runs to 16 residues. The germline gives CDR1 MNHEY, CDR2 SVGEGT. V was pared by 2 bases and J by 5 bases, with 13 bases between. The CDR3 region is CASSYAGRTNNSPLHF. The CDR3 coding sequence is TGTGCCAGCAGTTACGCAGGGCGGACTAATAATTCACCCCTCCACTTT.

The chain combines TRBV2 with TRBJ2-7; a weak D match, TRBD2 (5 bases). V was cut by 6 bases and J by 2 bases, with 14 bases left in between. The CDR3 runs 14 residues. Germline CDR1 reads SNHLY; CDR2 reads FYNNEI. CDR3 bases: TGTGCCAGCAGGGAGGTGGGCAGAACCTACGAGCAGTACTTC. Translation: CASREVGRTYEQYF.

The CDR3 here is CATAGTLPSGANVLTF. The CDR3, as DNA: TGTGCCACCGCCGGGACCCTGCCTTCTGGGGCCAACGTCCTGACTTTC. The chain recombines TRBV24-1 with TRBJ2-6; D may match TRBD1 or TRBD2 (5 bases each). Per the germline V gene, CDR1 is KGHDR and CDR2 is SFDVKD. This CDR3 has 16 residues. The V gene lost 9 bases and the J gene lost 1 base, with 15 bases spanning the gap.

This chain links TRBV18 with TRBJ1-1, with TRBD1 matching over 10 bases. V was clipped by 4 bases and J by 6 bases; unmatched bases: 5. The CDR3 is made up of 14 amino acids. CDR1 and CDR2 (germline): KGHSH, LQKENI. CDR3 region: CASSRQGARAEAFF. CDR3 in DNA: TGTGCCAGCTCACGACAGGGGGCGCGTGCTGAAGCTTTCTTT. The full variable domain, completed using reference TRBV18 and TRBJ1-1, is NAGVMQNPRHLVRRRGQEARLRCSPMKGHSHVYWYRQLPEEGLKFMVYLQKENIIDESGMPKERFSAEFPKEGPSILRIQQVVRGDSAAYFCASSRQGARAEAFFGQGTRLTVV.

The gene calls are TRBV6-5 and TRBJ1-2; the D gene is possibly TRBD1 (6 bases). Germline V gene lookup returns CDR1 MNHEY and CDR2 SVGAGI. Trimming stripped 2 bases from V and 7 bases from J, with 14 bases between. CDR3 size: 14 residues. The CDR3 loop reads CASSYMGGAGGYTF. DNA of the CDR3: TGTGCCAGCAGTTACATGGGGGGGGCGGGTGGCTACACCTTC.

The J gene is TRBJ1-6, the V gene TRBV6-1; D not certain. There are 21 residues in the CDR3. The V gene's germline CDR1 is MNHNS and CDR2 SASEGT. Deletions cut 0 bases from V and 4 bases from J, with 25 bases between. Here the CDR3 reads CASSEAPTFLRYDFYNSPLHF. The CDR3 region has the DNA TGTGCCAGCAGTGAAGCCCCTACATTCCTGCGTTATGATTTTTATAATTCACCCCTCCACTTT.

The rearrangement links TRBV5-6 to TRBJ1-1; D gene ambiguous. Between the trimmed V and J ends, which lost 0 bases and 3 bases, there was a span of 9 bases. CDR3 length equals 14 residues. CDR1 and CDR2 (germline): SGHDT, YYEEEE. DNA for the CDR3: TGTGCCAGCAGCTTGGGCATATACGACACTGAAGCTTTCTTT. Translation gives CASSLGIYDTEAFF.

The chain recombines TRBV9 with TRBJ2-1; 10 nucleotides align to TRBD2. CDR1 SGDLS and CDR2 YYNGEE come from the germline V gene. Trimming cost V 0 bases and J 5 bases; bases outside gene matches: 11. The CDR3 is 18 amino acids. CDR3 in amino acids: CASSVAARLAGGDNEQFF. CDR3 bases: TGTGCCAGCAGCGTAGCGGCCAGACTAGCGGGTGGGGACAATGAGCAGTTCTTC.

The chain couples TRBV19 to TRBJ1-2; 10 bases are a match to TRBD1. The J segment lost 7 bases and the V segment lost 7 bases, leaving 15 bases of the junction unmatched. This CDR3 has 16 residues. Germline CDR1 reads LNHDA; CDR2 reads SQIVND (reference sequence). The chain's CDR3 is CASKNPGQGSRSGYTF. The CDR3, as DNA: TGTGCCAGTAAAAACCCGGGACAGGGGTCAAGGAGTGGCTACACCTTC.

The V call is TRBV7-6, the J call TRBJ2-5; D remains ambiguous. Looked up from germline, CDR1 is SGHVS and CDR2 is FNYEAQ. The CDR3 runs to 15 residues. Trimming stripped 4 bases from V and 5 bases from J, with 17 bases between. DNA for the CDR3: TGTGCCAGCAGCTCAGCCACGACTTTGGGGGAGACCCAGTACTTC. It encodes CASSSATTLGETQYF.

The CDR3 nucleotides read TGCGCCAGCAGCCAAGGAGGGGACTACGAGCAGTACTTC. It encodes CASSQGGDYEQYF. The chain employs TRBV4-1 and TRBJ2-7; D is tentatively TRBD1 or TRBD2 (5 bases each). Looked up from germline, CDR1 is MGHRA and CDR2 is YSYEKL. V gave up 1 base and J gave up 3 bases, with 7 bases separating them. The CDR3 consists of 13 residues.

The rearrangement links TRBV12-3 or TRBV12-4 to TRBJ1-1; D perhaps matches TRBD1 (5 bases). The CDR3 has 13 residues. Between the trimmed V and J ends, which lost 5 bases and 5 bases, there was a span of 12 bases. The CDR3 region is CASSPQGYTEAFF. DNA for the CDR3: TGTGCCAGCAGTCCCCAGGGATATACTGAAGCTTTCTTT.

The chain employs TRBV4-1 and TRBJ2-1, with D perhaps matching TRBD1 or TRBD2 (5 bases each). CDR3 length equals 14 residues. Trimming pared 1 base from V and 8 bases from J, leaving 12 bases between. Germline CDR1 reads MGHRA; CDR2 reads YSYEKL. The CDR3 loop is CASSQGPLGDEQFF. In DNA form, the CDR3 reads TGCGCCAGCAGCCAAGGCCCACTGGGGGATGAGCAGTTCTTC.

The chain uses TRBV7-2 and TRBJ2-7; the match to TRBD1 covers 8 bases. With V trimmed by 0 bases and J by 4 bases, 2 bases remained unmatched. The CDR3 sequence is 14 residues long. Germline CDR1 SGHTA, CDR2 FQGNSA. CDR3 DNA: TGTGCCAGCAGCTTAGCACGGACAGGGTACGAGCAGTACTTC. Its translation is CASSLARTGYEQYF.

The rearrangement uses TRBV4-3 and TRBJ1-1, with D possibly TRBD1 on 5 matching bases. The germline V gene encodes CDR1 LGHNA and CDR2 YSLEER. The V and J ends lost 0 bases and 0 bases respectively, with 14 bases between them. CDR3 size: 17 residues. This chain's CDR3 is CASSQESGHSMNTEAFF. The CDR3 nucleotides read TGCGCCAGCAGCCAAGAGTCGGGGCACTCCATGAACACTGAAGCTTTCTTT.

The rearrangement links TRBV19 to TRBJ1-2; D ambiguous. In germline, CDR1 is LNHDA, CDR2 SQIVND (reference sequence). The length of the CDR3 is 16 residues. V was shortened by 3 bases and J by 1 base, with 15 bases between the two germline ends. CDR3 nucleotide sequence: TGTGCCAGTAGTATCTTAAAACCCACGAGTAACTATGGCTACACCTTC. This sequence encodes CASSILKPTSNYGYTF.

The chain combines TRBV3-1 (or the pseudogene TRBV3-2) with TRBJ2-5, with D hard to call. The CDR3 sequence is 12 residues long. Trimming cost V 0 bases and J 5 bases, with 4 bases left between them. Germline V lookup: CDR1 LGHDT, CDR2 YNNKEL (reference sequence). The CDR3 coding sequence is TGTGCCAGCAGCCAAGATACGGAGACCCAGTACTTC. It yields the protein CASSQDTETQYF.

The chain employs TRBV19 and TRBJ2-3, with D possibly TRBD2 on 7 matching bases. The ends were cut back, 7 bases at V and 0 bases at J, with 14 bases in the middle. The CDR3 has 15 amino acids. Germline CDR1 is LNHDA and CDR2 is SQIVND (reference sequence). In nucleotides, the CDR3 is TGTGCCAGTAATCGTAGGGGGGGAAGCACAGATACGCAGTATTTT. Translation gives CASNRRGGSTDTQYF.

In nucleotides, the CDR3 is TGTGCCAGCAGCCGTGGACAGTCCACAGATACGCAGTATTTT. This translates into CASSRGQSTDTQYF. The J gene is TRBJ2-3, the V gene TRBV5-4; possibly TRBD1 for D (6 bases). CDR3 length: 14 residues. Trimming removed 4 bases at V and 2 bases at J, with 11 bases between. The germline gives CDR1 SGHNT, CDR2 YYREEE (reference sequence).

The rearrangement uses TRBV29-1 and TRBJ1-1; D not resolved. This CDR3 contains 13 residues. The ends were cut back, 3 bases at V and 3 bases at J, with 11 bases in the middle. Germline V gene data show CDR1 as SQVTM and CDR2 as ANQGSEA. The CDR3 here is CSVEESPYTEAFF. CDR3 nucleotide sequence: TGCAGCGTTGAGGAATCCCCATACACTGAAGCTTTCTTT. Supplemented by reference TRBV29-1 and TRBJ1-1, the full variable domain reads SAVISQKPSRDICQRGTSLTIQCQVDSQVTMMFWYRQQPGQSLTLIATANQGSEATYESGFVIDKFPISRPNLTFSTLTVSNMSPEDSSIYLCSVEESPYTEAFFGQGTRLTVV.

The chain links TRBV28 to TRBJ1-2, with a weak D call TRBD1 (5 bases). Trimming took off 6 bases at V and 3 bases at J, with 17 bases between the two ends. Germline CDR1 and CDR2: MDHEN and SYDVKM. This CDR3 region has 15 residues. The CDR3 region has the DNA TGTGCCAGCAGCACGGGACGGCGGGGAGACTATGGCTACACCTTC. It is translated as CASSTGRRGDYGYTF.

This chain links TRBV29-1 with TRBJ1-1, with 7 bases that match TRBD1. This CDR3 is 20 amino acids long. After removal of 3 bases from V and 4 bases from J, the junction contained 26 bases not matched to a gene. In germline, CDR1 is SQVTM, CDR2 ANQGSEA. The CDR3 protein is CSVESSRYRGRVLRITEAFF. Written as DNA, the CDR3 is TGCAGCGTTGAGAGTAGCAGGTACAGGGGTAGGGTATTGAGGATCACTGAAGCTTTCTTT.

This chain joins TRBV9 and TRBJ1-3; TRBD1 is a possible D gene (5 bases). V lost 4 bases and J 3 bases, leaving 17 bases between the germline ends. From germline, CDR1 is SGDLS and CDR2 YYNGEE. The CDR3 spans 16 residues. CDR3 amino acids: CASSPRGGAVGNTIYF. DNA of the CDR3: TGTGCCAGCAGCCCCCGGGGAGGGGCGGTTGGAAACACCATATATTTT.

This clone has just a few counts. This chain connects TRBV7-9 to TRBJ2-3, with 8 bases identical to TRBD2. The CDR3 is 15 residues long. V gave up 5 bases and J gave up 0 bases; unmatched junction bases: 4. Germline assignment: CDR1 SEHNR and CDR2 FQNEAQ (reference sequence). CDR3 protein: CASSASGGSTDTQYF. In nucleotides, the CDR3 is TGTGCCAGCAGCGCCAGCGGGGGTAGCACAGATACGCAGTATTTT. The full variable domain, completed using reference TRBV7-9 and TRBJ2-3, is DTGVSQNPRHKITKRGQNVTFRCDPISEHNRLYWYRQTLGQGPEFLTYFQNEAQLEKSRLLSDRFSAERPKGSFSTLEIQRTEQGDSAMYLCASSASGGSTDTQYFGPGTRLTVL.

The V gene is TRBV19, the J gene TRBJ2-5; maybe TRBD1 (5 bases). V was cut by 4 bases and J by 2 bases, with 11 bases left in between. CDR3 size: 14 residues. The V gene's germline CDR1 is LNHDA and CDR2 SQIVND (reference sequence). The CDR3 reads CASSKDNLQETQYF. CDR3 bases: TGTGCCAGTAGTAAGGACAACCTACAAGAGACCCAGTACTTC.

This chain uses TRBV7-8 with TRBJ2-2, with D possibly being TRBD1 (6 bases). There are 15 residues in the CDR3. With 0 bases removed from V and 5 bases from J, the gap between germline ends came to 10 bases. The germline CDR1 and CDR2 sequences are SGHVS and FQNEAQ. CDR3 in amino acids: CASSLATGPTGELFF. The CDR3 DNA reads as TGTGCCAGCAGCTTAGCAACAGGGCCGACCGGGGAGCTGTTTTTT.

The table lists this clone with a count of one. This chain links TRBV27 with TRBJ2-7, with D unclear. The length of the CDR3 is 16 residues. The germline V gene has CDR1 MNHEY and CDR2 SMNVEV (reference sequence). V shed 6 bases and J shed 0 bases, with 18 bases lying between them. In DNA form, the CDR3 reads TGTGCCAGCAGCCCCTGGGCAGGCAGGAGCTCCTACGAGCAGTACTTC. The encoded protein is CASSPWAGRSSYEQYF.